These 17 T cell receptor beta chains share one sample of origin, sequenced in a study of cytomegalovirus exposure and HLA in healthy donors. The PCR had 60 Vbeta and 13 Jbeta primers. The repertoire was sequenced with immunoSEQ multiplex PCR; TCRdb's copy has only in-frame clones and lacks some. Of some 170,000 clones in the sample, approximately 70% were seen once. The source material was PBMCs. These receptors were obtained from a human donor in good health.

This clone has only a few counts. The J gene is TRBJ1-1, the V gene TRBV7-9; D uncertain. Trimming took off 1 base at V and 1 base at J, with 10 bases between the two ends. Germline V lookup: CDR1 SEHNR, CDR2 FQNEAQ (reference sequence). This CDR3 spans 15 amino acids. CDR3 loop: CASSLVGGPNTEAFF. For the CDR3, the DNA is TGTGCCAGCAGCTTAGTTGGAGGACCGAACACTGAAGCTTTCTTT.

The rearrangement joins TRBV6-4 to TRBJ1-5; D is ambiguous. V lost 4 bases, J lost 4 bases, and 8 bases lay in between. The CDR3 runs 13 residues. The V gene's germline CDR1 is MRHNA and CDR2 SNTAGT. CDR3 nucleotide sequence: TGTGCCAGCAGTGCAGGTTGGAATCAGCCCCAGCATTTT. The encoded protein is CASSAGWNQPQHF.

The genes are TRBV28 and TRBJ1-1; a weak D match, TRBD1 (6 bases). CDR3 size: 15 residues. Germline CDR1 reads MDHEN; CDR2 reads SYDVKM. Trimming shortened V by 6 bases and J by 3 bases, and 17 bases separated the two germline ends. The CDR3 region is CASRPTGNAYTEAFF. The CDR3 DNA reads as TGTGCCAGCAGACCTACAGGGAACGCTTACACTGAAGCTTTCTTT. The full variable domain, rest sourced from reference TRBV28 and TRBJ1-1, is DVKVTQSSRYLVKRTGEKVFLECVQDMDHENMFWYRQDPGLGLRLIYFSYDVKMKEKGDIPEGYSVSREKKERFSLILESASTNQTSMYLCASRPTGNAYTEAFFGQGTRLTVV.

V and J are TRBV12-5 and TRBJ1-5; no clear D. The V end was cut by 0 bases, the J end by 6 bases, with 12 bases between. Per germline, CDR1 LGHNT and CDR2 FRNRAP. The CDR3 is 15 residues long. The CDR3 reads CASGLVNSYGQPQHF. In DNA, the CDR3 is TGTGCTAGTGGTTTGGTAAATTCTTACGGTCAGCCCCAGCATTTT. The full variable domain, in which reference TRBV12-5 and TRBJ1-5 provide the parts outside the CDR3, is DARVTQTPRHKVTEMGQEVTMRCQPILGHNTVFWYRQTMMQGLELLAYFRNRAPLDDSGMPKDRFSAEMPDATLATLKIQPSEPRDSAVYFCASGLVNSYGQPQHFGDGTRLSIL.

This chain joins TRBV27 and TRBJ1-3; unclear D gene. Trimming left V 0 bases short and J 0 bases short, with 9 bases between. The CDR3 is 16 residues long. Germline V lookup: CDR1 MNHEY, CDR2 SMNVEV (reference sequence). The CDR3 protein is CASSLSFASSGNTIYF. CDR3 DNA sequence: TGTGCCAGCAGTTTATCGTTCGCTAGCTCTGGAAACACCATATATTTT.

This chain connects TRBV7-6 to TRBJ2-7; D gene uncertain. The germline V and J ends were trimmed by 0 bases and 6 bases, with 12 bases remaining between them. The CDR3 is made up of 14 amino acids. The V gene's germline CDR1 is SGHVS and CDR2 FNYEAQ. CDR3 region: CASSLAVAGREQYF. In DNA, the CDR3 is TGTGCCAGCAGCTTAGCCGTTGCAGGTCGCGAGCAGTACTTC.

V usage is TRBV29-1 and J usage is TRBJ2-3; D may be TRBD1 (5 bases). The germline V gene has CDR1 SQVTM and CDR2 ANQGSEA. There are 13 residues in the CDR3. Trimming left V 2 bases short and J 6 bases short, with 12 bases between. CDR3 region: CSVEQAGHDTQYF. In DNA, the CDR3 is TGCAGCGTTGAACAGGCAGGGCACGATACGCAGTATTTT.

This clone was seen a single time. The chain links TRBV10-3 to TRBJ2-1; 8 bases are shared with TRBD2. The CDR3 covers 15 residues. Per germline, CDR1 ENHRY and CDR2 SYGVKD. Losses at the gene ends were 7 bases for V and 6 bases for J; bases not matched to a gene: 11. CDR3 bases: TGTGCCATCATCCAGGACGGGGGGGCGTTCAATGAGCAGTTCTTC. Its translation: CAIIQDGGAFNEQFF.

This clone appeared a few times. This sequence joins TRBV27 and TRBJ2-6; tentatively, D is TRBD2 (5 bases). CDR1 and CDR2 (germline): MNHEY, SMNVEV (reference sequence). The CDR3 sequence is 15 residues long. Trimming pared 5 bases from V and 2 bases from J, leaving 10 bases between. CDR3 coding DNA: TGTGCCAGCAGTCCCCCCGGGGCTGGGGCCAACGTCCTGACTTTC. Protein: CASSPPGAGANVLTF.

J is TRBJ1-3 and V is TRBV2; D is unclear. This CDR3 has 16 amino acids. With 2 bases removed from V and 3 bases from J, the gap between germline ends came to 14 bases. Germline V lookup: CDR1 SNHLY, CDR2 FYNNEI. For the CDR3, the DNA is TGTGCCAGCAGTGAATCGGCAGGTTCTAATGGAAACACCATATATTTT. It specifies CASSESAGSNGNTIYF. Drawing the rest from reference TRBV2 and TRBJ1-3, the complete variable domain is EPEVTQTPSHQVTQMGQEVILRCVPISNHLYFYWYRQILGQKVEFLVSFYNNEISEKSEIFDDQFSVERPDGSNFTLKIRSTKLEDSAMYFCASSESAGSNGNTIYFGEGSWLTVV.

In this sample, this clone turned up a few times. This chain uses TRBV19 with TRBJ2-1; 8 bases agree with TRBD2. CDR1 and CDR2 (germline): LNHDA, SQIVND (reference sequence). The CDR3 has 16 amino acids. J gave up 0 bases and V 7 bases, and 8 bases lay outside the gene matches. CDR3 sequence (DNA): TGTGCCAGTACCGCGACTAGCGCTAGCTCCTACAATGAGCAGTTCTTC. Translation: CASTATSASSYNEQFF. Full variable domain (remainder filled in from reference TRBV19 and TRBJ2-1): DGGITQSPKYLFRKEGQNVTLSCEQNLNHDAMYWYRQDPGQGLRLIYYSQIVNDFQKGDIAEGYSVSREKKESFPLTVTSAQKNPTAFYLCASTATSASSYNEQFFGPGTRLTVL.

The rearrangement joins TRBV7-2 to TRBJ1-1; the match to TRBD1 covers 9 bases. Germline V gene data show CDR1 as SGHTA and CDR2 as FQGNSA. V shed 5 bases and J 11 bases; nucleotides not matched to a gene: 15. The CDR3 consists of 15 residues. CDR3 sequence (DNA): TGTGCCAGCAGCCCGACCGGGACAGGGCCGCGAAGCGCTTTCTTT. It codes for CASSPTGTGPRSAFF.

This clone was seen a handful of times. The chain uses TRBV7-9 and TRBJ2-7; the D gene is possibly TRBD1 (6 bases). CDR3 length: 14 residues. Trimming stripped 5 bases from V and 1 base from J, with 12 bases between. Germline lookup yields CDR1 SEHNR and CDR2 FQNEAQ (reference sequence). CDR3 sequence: CASSGRQVSYEQYF. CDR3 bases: TGTGCCAGCAGCGGGCGACAGGTATCCTACGAGCAGTACTTC.

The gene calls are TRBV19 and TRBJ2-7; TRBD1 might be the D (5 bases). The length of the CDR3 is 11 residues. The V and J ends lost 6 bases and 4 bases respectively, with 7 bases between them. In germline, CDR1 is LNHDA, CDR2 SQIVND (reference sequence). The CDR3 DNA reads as TGTGCCAGTAGGGACATTTACGAGCAGTACTTC. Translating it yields CASRDIYEQYF.

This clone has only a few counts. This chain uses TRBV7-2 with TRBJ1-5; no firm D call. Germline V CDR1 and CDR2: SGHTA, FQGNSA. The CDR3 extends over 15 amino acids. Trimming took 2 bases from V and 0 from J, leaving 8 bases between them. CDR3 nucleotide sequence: TGTGCCAGCAGCTTACAGTTCCCTAGCAATCAGCCCCAGCATTTT. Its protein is CASSLQFPSNQPQHF.

For the CDR3, the DNA is TGTGCCAGCAGCTTATGGCTGGGGGCCACTTACGAGCAGTACTTC. Its protein is CASSLWLGATYEQYF. This sequence joins TRBV7-2 and TRBJ2-7; weak D call: TRBD1 (6 bases). Germline CDR1 reads SGHTA; CDR2 reads FQGNSA. V was shortened by 2 bases and J by 4 bases, with 15 bases between the two germline ends. This CDR3 spans 15 amino acids.

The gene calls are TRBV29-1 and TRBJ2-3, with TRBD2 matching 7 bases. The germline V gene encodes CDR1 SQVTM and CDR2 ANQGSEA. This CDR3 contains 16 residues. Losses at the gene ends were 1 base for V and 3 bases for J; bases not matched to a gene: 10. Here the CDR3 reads CSVEVNGGSGTDTQYF. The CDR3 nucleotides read TGCAGCGTTGAAGTGAACGGTGGTAGCGGGACAGATACGCAGTATTTT.